This T cell receptor beta chain was identified in a study of cytomegalovirus exposure and HLA in healthy donors. Both 60 Vbeta primers and 13 Jbeta primers went into the PCR. Sequenced by immunoSEQ multiplex PCR; TCRdb stores in-frame clones only, minus some. The data show 160,000 or so clones, approximately 82% seen once. V was trimmed by 3 bases and J by 0 bases, leaving 10 bases between them. Germline V gene lookup returns CDR1 SGDLS and CDR2 YYNGEE. This CDR3 is built from 16 residues. This clonotype was sampled from a male donor in good health and CMV-seronegative. Sequencing used PBMCs. This chain links TRBV9 with TRBJ1-6; TRBD1 is a possible D gene (5 bases). The CDR3 region has the DNA TGTGCCAGCAGCGAGGGGATGAGCTCCTATAATTCACCCCTCCACTTT. Protein sequence: CASSEGMSSYNSPLHF.